The subject of this entry is one T cell receptor (beta chain). These data originate in a study of T cell clonotyping in hematopoietic cell transplantation. Specified time point: recipient sample about 28 days before transplant, after cytoreduction. Trimming removed 3 bases from V and 7 bases from J; junction bases left unmatched: 10. Germline V gene sequence: CDR1 GTSNPN, CDR2 SVGIG (reference sequence). The CDR3 is 16 amino acids. TCRdb's table, derived via immunoSEQ multiplex PCR, lists solely in-frame clones and lacks some. Here the sample spans about 29,000 clones, approximately 80% being singletons.

The V and J genes are TRBV30 and TRBJ1-6; 9 positions agree with TRBD1. This TCR derives from a woman under 40 with chronic myeloid leukemia. Some clones in this sample may be carry-over from other donors' samples. The material sequenced was peripheral blood mononuclear cells, taken before stem cell transplant. In DNA form, the CDR3 reads TGTGCCTGGAGGGACACAGGGGGCCTTCGGAATTCACCCCTCCACTTT. Amino acid sequence: CAWRDTGGLRNSPLHF.